The 25 T cell receptor beta chains below all came from one sample that was sequenced in a study of cytomegalovirus exposure and HLA in healthy donors. PCR primers comprised 60 Vbeta and 13 Jbeta primers. The table came from immunoSEQ multiplex PCR; TCRdb's copy has only in-frame clones and leaves some out. In the table there are under 200,000 clones, 60% to 85% of which are singletons. Sequenced input: PBMCs. These receptors all come from a woman aged 40 to 50 in good health and CMV-seropositive.

This clone was detected a few times. The chain has TRBV4-1 and TRBJ1-2, with TRBD1 matching 8 bases. Germline CDR1 reads MGHRA; CDR2 reads YSYEKL. Trimming cost V 4 bases and J 8 bases; bases outside gene matches: 15. The CDR3 has 16 residues. The CDR3 is CASSPIITGGSGGYTF. CDR3 nucleotides: TGCGCCAGCAGCCCCATAATTACAGGGGGTTCGGGCGGCTACACCTTC.

The V gene is TRBV27, the J gene TRBJ2-3; TRBD1 might be the D (6 bases). Looked up from germline, CDR1 is MNHEY and CDR2 is SMNVEV (reference sequence). The ends were cut back, 6 bases at V and 0 bases at J, with 13 bases in the middle. CDR3 length: 15 residues. DNA of the CDR3: TGTGCCAGCAGCAGGGGTCGGATGAGCACAGATACGCAGTATTTT. It encodes CASSRGRMSTDTQYF.

The chain has TRBV30 and TRBJ1-1; D perhaps matches TRBD1 (5 bases). V gave up 8 bases and J gave up 3 bases, with 16 bases separating them. Germline loops: CDR1 GTSNPN, CDR2 SVGIG (reference sequence). The CDR3 has 13 residues. CDR3 nucleotides: TGTGCCCTCCGTATGGGGCCGGACACTGAAGCTTTCTTT. Amino acids: CALRMGPDTEAFF.

The chain carries TRBV6-6 and TRBJ1-1; D might be TRBD1 (6 bases). V was trimmed by 6 bases and J by 6 bases, leaving 14 bases between them. The CDR3 runs to 13 residues. Germline lookup yields CDR1 MNHNY and CDR2 SVGAGI (reference sequence). CDR3 nucleotide sequence: TGTGCCAGCAGGAAGGACAGTCCGGCTGAAGCTTTCTTT. This translates into CASRKDSPAEAFF.

V is TRBV6-1 and J is TRBJ2-2; possible D gene TRBD2, 5 bases. Trimming shortened V by 10 bases and J by 1 base, and 13 bases separated the two germline ends. Looked up from germline, CDR1 is MNHNS and CDR2 is SASEGT. The CDR3 consists of 14 residues. The CDR3 DNA sequence: TGTGCCACCCGCGGGTCGGGGAACACCGGGGAGCTGTTTTTT. Protein: CATRGSGNTGELFF.

The genes are TRBV29-1 and TRBJ2-7, with 7 bases aligning to TRBD1. The length of the CDR3 is 12 residues. Losses at the gene ends were 8 bases for V and 2 bases for J; bases not matched to a gene: 6. Germline V lookup: CDR1 SQVTM, CDR2 ANQGSEA. The CDR3 region is CSTRQGPYEQYF. In DNA form, the CDR3 reads TGCAGCACCCGACAGGGTCCCTACGAGCAGTACTTC.

The J gene is TRBJ1-4, the V gene TRBV11-2, with D perhaps matching TRBD1 (6 bases). Germline CDR1 reads SGHAT; CDR2 reads FQNNGV. The CDR3 covers 15 residues. V was clipped by 1 base and J by 4 bases, with 10 bases between them. CDR3 nucleotide sequence: TGTGCCAGCAGCTTAGGGACAGTATATAATGAAAAACTGTTTTTT. Translation: CASSLGTVYNEKLFF.

The CDR3 sequence: CATSTKTSLYTDTQYF. DNA of the CDR3: TGTGCCACCAGCACAAAGACTAGCTTGTACACAGATACGCAGTATTTT. The chain joins TRBV15 to TRBJ2-3; TRBD2 matches 7 bases. J lost 2 bases, V lost 4 bases, and 9 bases had no gene match. This CDR3 has 16 residues. Germline V lookup: CDR1 LNHNV, CDR2 YYDKDF (reference sequence).

The chain couples TRBV7-8 to TRBJ2-1, with 10 bases aligning to TRBD2. Germline-derived CDR1 and CDR2 are SGHVS and FQNEAQ. This CDR3 region has 15 residues. V lost 2 bases to trimming and J lost 9 bases; unmatched junction nucleotides: 7. Here the CDR3 reads CASSLIAGGLGEQFF. CDR3 bases: TGTGCCAGCAGCTTAATAGCGGGGGGATTGGGTGAGCAGTTCTTC.

The chain recombines TRBV30 with TRBJ2-1, with 8 bases matching TRBD2. This CDR3 has 14 residues. The trim removed 4 bases at V and 0 bases at J, leaving 2 bases unmatched. Germline values: CDR1 GTSNPN, CDR2 SVGIG (reference sequence). For the CDR3, the DNA is TGTGCCTGGAACGGGGGGGCCTCCTACAATGAGCAGTTCTTC. Its protein product is CAWNGGASYNEQFF.

In this sample, this clone turned up a few times. V gene TRBV4-3 combines with J gene TRBJ1-1; 8 bases are a match to TRBD1. CDR3 length: 17 residues. Germline V gene lookup returns CDR1 LGHNA and CDR2 YSLEER. Trimming cost V 1 base and J 1 base; bases outside gene matches: 8. CDR3 amino acids: CASSQVLLGTGNTEAFF. CDR3 coding DNA: TGCGCCAGCAGCCAAGTTCTTCTTGGGACAGGGAACACTGAAGCTTTCTTT.

This clone was detected only a few times. DNA for the CDR3: TGTGCCTGGAGACAGGGGGCGCATGGCTACACCTTC. Its protein is CAWRQGAHGYTF. This chain joins TRBV30 and TRBJ1-2; TRBD1 matches at 9 bases. CDR1 is GTSNPN and CDR2 is SVGIG in the germline V gene (reference sequence). V dropped 3 bases and J dropped 6; count of bases not matched to a gene: 2. The CDR3 runs 12 residues.

This clone was seen a few times. The chain uses TRBV4-1 and TRBJ1-2; 8 bases fit TRBD1. The V segment lost 2 bases and the J segment 2 bases; nucleotides outside the gene matches: 4. The germline V gene has CDR1 MGHRA and CDR2 YSYEKL. The CDR3 is 15 residues long. The CDR3, as DNA: TGCGCCAGCAGCCAACCGGGACAGGAGAACTATGGCTACACCTTC. Protein: CASSQPGQENYGYTF.

V gene TRBV10-3 combines with J gene TRBJ2-1; a weak D match, TRBD2 (6 bases). The CDR3 totals 10 residues. Germline V CDR1 and CDR2: ENHRY, SYGVKD. V shed 10 bases and J shed 9 bases, with 10 bases lying between them. The CDR3 spells CASGVSEQFF. The CDR3 coding sequence is TGTGCCAGCGGGGTGAGTGAGCAGTTCTTC.

The rearrangement links TRBV10-3 to TRBJ1-1, with 7 positions matching TRBD1. The junction had 6 bases not matched to a gene; V was cut back by 5 bases and J by 6 bases. Per germline, CDR1 ENHRY and CDR2 SYGVKD. There are 13 residues in the CDR3. This chain's CDR3 is CAISSTGDAEAFF. CDR3 coding DNA: TGTGCCATCAGTAGCACAGGGGACGCTGAAGCTTTCTTT.

The rearrangement links TRBV7-9 to TRBJ2-2; D perhaps matches TRBD2 (5 bases). V was cut by 1 base and J by 0 bases, with 15 bases left in between. CDR1 and CDR2 (germline): SEHNR, FQNEAQ (reference sequence). The CDR3 contains 18 residues. Here the CDR3 DNA reads TGTGCCAGCAGCTTAGATGGGCGGGCGTTACCGAACACCGGGGAGCTGTTTTTT. This encodes CASSLDGRALPNTGELFF.

This clone was observed once. This chain uses TRBV14 with TRBJ2-1, with 7 bases lining up with TRBD2. V shed 4 bases, J shed 7 bases, and the junction held 4 bases outside the gene matches. The CDR3 covers 13 residues. The germline V gene has CDR1 SGHDN and CDR2 FVKESK. The CDR3 sequence: CASSPWEGNEQFF. The CDR3 DNA follows: TGTGCCAGCAGCCCATGGGAGGGTAATGAGCAGTTCTTC.

The chain recombines TRBV4-1 with TRBJ1-4; 8 bases are shared with TRBD1. The CDR3 runs 15 residues. Germline V gene lookup returns CDR1 MGHRA and CDR2 YSYEKL. J was trimmed by 8 bases and V by 1 base; bases with no gene match: 6. The CDR3: CASSQAWDRREKLFF. The CDR3, as DNA: TGCGCCAGCAGCCAAGCCTGGGACAGGCGCGAAAAACTGTTTTTT.

This clone was counted a few times. CDR3: CASSFVGSSNTGELFF. CDR3 in DNA: TGTGCCAGCAGCTTCGTGGGGAGCTCGAACACCGGGGAGCTGTTTTTT. The rearrangement uses TRBV7-2 and TRBJ2-2, with D perhaps matching TRBD2 (5 bases). The length of the CDR3 is 16 residues. Per the germline V gene, CDR1 is SGHTA and CDR2 is FQGNSA. V lost 3 bases, J lost 0 bases, and 11 bases lay in between.

This clone showed up just a few times. The chain employs TRBV5-1 and TRBJ2-1; maybe TRBD1 (5 bases). Looked up from germline, CDR1 is SGHRS and CDR2 is YFSETQ. The CDR3 runs to 15 residues. The V end lost 5 bases, the J end lost 0 bases, and 12 bases lay between the germline ends. The CDR3 region has the DNA TGCGCCAGCAGTTTACAGGCAAGCTCCTACAATGAGCAGTTCTTC. Translating it yields CASSLQASSYNEQFF.

The rearrangement joins TRBV25-1 to TRBJ1-2; a possible D gene is TRBD1 (6 bases). Trimming cost V 6 bases and J 4 bases, with 12 bases left between them. The CDR3 is 13 residues long. Germline CDR1 and CDR2: MGHDK and SYGVNS. The CDR3 sequence: CASSRDTSYGYTF. CDR3 DNA: TGTGCCAGCAGCCGGGACACCAGCTATGGCTACACCTTC.

Here the CDR3 DNA reads TGTGCCAGCAGCAGGAATCGACAGGGAACGGCGGAAAAACTGTTTTTT. Its translation: CASSRNRQGTAEKLFF. J is TRBJ1-4 and V is TRBV21-1; the D call TRBD1 from the table was never checked on the DNA. TRBV21-1 is shown as a pseudogene. This CDR3 is built from 16 residues.

The sample holds one count of this clone. The chain couples TRBV7-7 to TRBJ2-5; maybe TRBD2 (5 bases). Germline CDR1 SSHAT, CDR2 FNYEAQ (reference sequence). The length of the CDR3 is 14 residues. V was trimmed by 2 bases and J by 3 bases, leaving 10 bases between them. The CDR3 nucleotides read TGTGCCAGCAGCTTAAGTTTACTAGAAGAGACCCAGTACTTC. Amino acid sequence: CASSLSLLEETQYF. The entire variable domain, with the rest obtained from reference TRBV7-7 and TRBJ2-5, is as follows: GAGVSQSPRYKVTKRGQDVTLRCDPISSHATLYWYQQALGQGPEFLTYFNYEAQPDKSGLPSDRFSAERPEGSISTLTIQRTEQRDSAMYRCASSLSLLEETQYFGPGTRLLVL.

The chain uses TRBV10-3 and TRBJ1-3, with TRBD1 identical over 11 bases. This CDR3 has 16 residues. V shed 2 bases, J shed 7 bases, and the junction held 7 bases outside the gene matches. CDR1 and CDR2 from the germline V gene are ENHRY and SYGVKD. In nucleotides, the CDR3 is TGTGCCATCAGTGAGGCCGGGACAGGGGGTCGGAACACCATATATTTT. Protein sequence: CAISEAGTGGRNTIYF.

CDR3 amino acids: CASSYGTGRGMAFF. As DNA, the CDR3 is TGTGCCAGCAGTTACGGAACCGGCCGGGGAATGGCTTTCTTT. V is TRBV6-5 and J is TRBJ1-1; D not certain. This CDR3 has 14 amino acids. The ends were cut back, 2 bases at V and 11 bases at J, with 18 bases in the middle. CDR1 is MNHEY, CDR2 SVGAGI, per germline.